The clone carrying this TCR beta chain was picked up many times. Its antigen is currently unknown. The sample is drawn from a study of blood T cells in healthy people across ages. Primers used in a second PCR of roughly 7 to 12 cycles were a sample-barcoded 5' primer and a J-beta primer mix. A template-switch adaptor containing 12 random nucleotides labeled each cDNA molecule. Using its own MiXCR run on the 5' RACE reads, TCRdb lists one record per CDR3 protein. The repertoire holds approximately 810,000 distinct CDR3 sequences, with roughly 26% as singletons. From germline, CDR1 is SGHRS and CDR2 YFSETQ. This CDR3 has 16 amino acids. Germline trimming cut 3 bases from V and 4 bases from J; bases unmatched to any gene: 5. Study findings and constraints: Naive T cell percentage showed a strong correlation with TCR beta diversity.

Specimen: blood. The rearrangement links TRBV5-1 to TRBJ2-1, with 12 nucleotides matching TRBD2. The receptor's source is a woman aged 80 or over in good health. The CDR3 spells CASSSTSGGNYNEQFF. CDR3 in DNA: TGCGCCAGCAGCTCGACTAGCGGGGGAAATTACAATGAGCAGTTCTTC.